The 28 T cell receptor beta chains given below trace back to one sample, sequenced in a study of shared T cell receptors in the human thymus. Assay used: immunoSEQ multiplex PCR; TCRdb lists only in-frame clones, some missing. The sample holds roughly 500,000 clones, around 78% seen once. The data were also submitted as part of a second study, on human thymus T cells.

Sequences were obtained from thymocytes. The receptors were gathered from a boy younger than two with a congenital heart defect.

The chain couples TRBV29-1 to TRBJ1-1, with D unclear. Trimming cost V 5 bases and J 4 bases, with 14 bases left between them. This CDR3 is 13 amino acids long. The germline V gene has CDR1 SQVTM and CDR2 ANQGSEA. CDR3 coding DNA: TGCAGCGTTCCCCCCACAGCAGGCACTGAAGCTTTCTTT. As protein: CSVPPTAGTEAFF.

The CDR3: CASSSGTFRDLSYEQYF. For the CDR3, the DNA is TGTGCCAGCAGTTCGGGGACTTTCCGGGACCTGTCCTACGAGCAGTACTTC. The chain is built from TRBV7-2 and TRBJ2-7, with D tentatively TRBD2 (6 bases). The CDR3 contains 17 residues. V was pared by 6 bases and J by 1 base, with 22 bases between. Germline CDR1 SGHTA, CDR2 FQGNSA.

This clone showed up just a few times. The J gene is TRBJ1-4, the V gene TRBV6-4; D is unresolved. V dropped 6 bases and J dropped 4 bases, with 9 bases sitting between them. This CDR3 has 13 residues. CDR1 and CDR2 from the germline V gene are MRHNA and SNTAGT. The CDR3 DNA is TGTGCCAGCAGGCAAGCGATTAATGAAAAACTGTTTTTT. Protein: CASRQAINEKLFF.

The CDR3 protein is CASSLTRTGRKRDTQYF. DNA of the CDR3: TGTGCCAGCAGCCTAACCCGGACAGGGAGGAAGAGAGATACGCAGTATTTT. This chain uses TRBV5-6 with TRBJ2-3; 8 bases are shared with TRBD1. Germline V CDR1 and CDR2: SGHDT, YYEEEE. This CDR3 comprises 17 residues. The J segment lost 5 bases and the V segment lost 4 bases, leaving 15 bases of the junction unmatched.

The CDR3 is CASSQDRLAGERWPTDTQYF. Here the CDR3 DNA reads TGCGCCAGCAGCCAAGATAGACTAGCGGGAGAAAGATGGCCCACAGATACGCAGTATTTT. V and J are TRBV4-1 and TRBJ2-3; 12 nucleotides match TRBD2. CDR1 MGHRA and CDR2 YSYEKL come from the germline V gene. V shed 0 bases and J 2 bases; nucleotides not matched to a gene: 12. The CDR3 sequence is 20 residues long.

The chain combines TRBV27 with TRBJ2-1; 11 nucleotides agree with TRBD1. CDR1 and CDR2 (germline): MNHEY, SMNVEV (reference sequence). This CDR3 region has 16 residues. Trimming took 5 bases from V and 8 from J; bases not matched to a gene: 11. The CDR3, as DNA: TGTGCCAGCAGTCGCGAGTGGGACAGGGGGTTGTATGAGCAGTTCTTC. This translates into CASSREWDRGLYEQFF.

V usage is TRBV14 and J usage is TRBJ1-2; D unresolved. CDR1 and CDR2 from the germline V gene are SGHDN and FVKESK. Trimming cost V 0 bases and J 4 bases, with 18 bases left between them. The CDR3 length is 17 residues. The CDR3 DNA follows: TGTGCCAGCAGCCAAGAAGGGCCGGGGTCCCTTCCCTATGGCTACACCTTC. Translating it yields CASSQEGPGSLPYGYTF.

The J gene is TRBJ1-5, the V gene TRBV7-6; 7 bases align to TRBD1. Germline CDR1 is SGHVS and CDR2 is FNYEAQ. CDR3 length: 15 residues. V trimming: 1 base; J trimming: 11 bases; junction bases outside the gene matches: 11. The CDR3 loop reads CASSLEGQGEPAQHF. DNA of the CDR3: TGTGCCAGCAGCTTAGAGGGCCAGGGGGAACCTGCCCAGCATTTT.

With respect to this clone: The identical CDR3 is also encoded by other nucleotide sequences in the sample. The chain has TRBV5-6 and TRBJ2-3; D unclear. CDR1 is SGHDT, CDR2 YYEEEE, per germline. The CDR3 covers 12 residues. Between the trimmed V and J ends, which lost 0 bases and 4 bases, there was a span of 3 bases. CDR3 region: CASSLAADTQYF. The CDR3 nucleotides read TGTGCCAGCAGCTTGGCCGCAGATACGCAGTATTTT.

The chain recombines TRBV14 with TRBJ2-7; D may be TRBD2 (6 bases). Germline CDR1 and CDR2: SGHDN and FVKESK. Trimming took off 0 bases at V and 0 bases at J, with 15 bases between the two ends. The CDR3 extends over 17 amino acids. CDR3: CASSQEGGDPSSYEQYF. The CDR3 DNA follows: TGTGCCAGCAGCCAAGAAGGAGGGGATCCGAGCTCCTACGAGCAGTACTTC.

The V call is TRBV30, the J call TRBJ2-1; 11 bases are shared with TRBD2. Trimming took 2 bases from V and 5 from J; bases not matched to a gene: 8. There are 16 residues in the CDR3. Germline loops: CDR1 GTSNPN, CDR2 SVGIG (reference sequence). Here the CDR3 reads CAWSPPGLAEDNEQFF. The CDR3 nucleotides read TGTGCCTGGAGTCCTCCGGGACTAGCGGAGGACAATGAGCAGTTCTTC.

V gene TRBV27 combines with J gene TRBJ1-3; D is unclear. This CDR3 is 17 amino acids long. Trimming took 5 bases from V and 0 from J, leaving 17 bases between them. CDR1 is MNHEY, CDR2 SMNVEV, per germline (reference sequence). DNA of the CDR3: TGTGCCAGCAGTCTCACCGACTTCGGGTTCTCTGGAAACACCATATATTTT. Translating gives CASSLTDFGFSGNTIYF.

This clone occurred a few times. This chain uses TRBV6-6 with TRBJ2-1; D ambiguous. The CDR3 extends over 16 amino acids. Germline V gene lookup returns CDR1 MNHNY and CDR2 SVGAGI (reference sequence). V gave up 5 bases and J gave up 7 bases, with 21 bases separating them. Here the CDR3 DNA reads TGTGCCAGCAGTCCCTCCCACGACTTGAACCATAATGAGCAGTTCTTC. This gives the protein CASSPSHDLNHNEQFF.

The rearrangement joins TRBV4-3 to TRBJ2-2, with TRBD1 as a possible D gene (5 bases). Germline CDR1 is LGHNA and CDR2 is YSLEER. V shed 2 bases and J shed 5 bases, with 18 bases lying between them. This CDR3 region has 17 residues. CDR3: CASSQYNPRVETGELFF. The DNA for the CDR3 is TGCGCCAGCAGCCAATACAACCCCAGGGTAGAGACCGGGGAGCTGTTTTTT.

The chain carries TRBV27 and TRBJ2-5, with a possible D match to TRBD2 (6 bases). The germline CDR1 and CDR2 sequences are MNHEY and SMNVEV (reference sequence). The CDR3 is 14 amino acids. Trimming removed 2 bases at V and 0 bases at J, with 7 bases between. The CDR3 DNA follows: TGTGCCAGCAGTTTAAGGACTAACCAAGAGACCCAGTACTTC. Amino acids: CASSLRTNQETQYF.

The chain carries TRBV27 and TRBJ2-3, with TRBD2 identical over 11 bases. Trimming cost V 6 bases and J 2 bases; bases outside gene matches: 13. CDR1 is MNHEY and CDR2 is SMNVEV in the germline V gene (reference sequence). This CDR3 comprises 18 residues. The CDR3 DNA reads as TGTGCCAGCAGATCCGCCCCAACTAGCGGGGGAGTCACAGATACGCAGTATTTT. This codes for CASRSAPTSGGVTDTQYF.

The V and J genes are TRBV6-5 and TRBJ2-5; D is ambiguous. V dropped 0 bases and J dropped 5 bases, with 13 bases sitting between them. The CDR3 totals 15 residues. Per germline, CDR1 MNHEY and CDR2 SVGAGI. The CDR3 DNA sequence: TGTGCCAGCAGTTACTCCGACTCGGCTTGGGAGACCCAGTACTTC. This encodes CASSYSDSAWETQYF.

This chain joins TRBV5-1 and TRBJ2-1; 14 bases agree with TRBD2. The CDR3 runs to 15 residues. J gave up 15 bases and V 3 bases, and 11 bases lay outside the gene matches. Per germline, CDR1 SGHRS and CDR2 YFSETQ. This CDR3 reads CASSSGLAGGPLLFF. The CDR3 coding sequence is TGCGCCAGCAGCTCTGGACTAGCGGGAGGACCCCTACTGTTCTTC.

The rearrangement joins TRBV7-2 to TRBJ2-7, with D possibly TRBD1 on 5 matching bases. Per germline, CDR1 SGHTA and CDR2 FQGNSA. CDR3 length: 15 amino acids. The V end was cut by 1 base, the J end by 7 bases, with 17 bases between. The DNA for the CDR3 is TGTGCCAGCAGCTTAGGGCCAGGGCCGTCCCTGGAGCAGTACTTC. Its translation: CASSLGPGPSLEQYF.

This clone appeared a few times. V gene TRBV10-3 combines with J gene TRBJ1-1; D gene uncertain. V was pared by 8 bases and J by 10 bases, with 20 bases between. This CDR3 contains 13 residues. Germline V gene sequence: CDR1 ENHRY, CDR2 SYGVKD. The CDR3 coding sequence is TGTGCCATCCTGGGAGAGGACGGAGTCGTAGCTTTCTTT. Its translation: CAILGEDGVVAFF.

The chain uses TRBV28 and TRBJ2-7; TRBD2 matches 10 bases. V was clipped by 4 bases and J by 2 bases; unmatched bases: 8. The length of the CDR3 is 16 residues. CDR1 is MDHEN, CDR2 SYDVKM, per germline. The CDR3 is CASSCQPSGSPYEQYF. Here the CDR3 DNA reads TGTGCCAGCAGTTGTCAGCCTAGCGGGAGTCCCTACGAGCAGTACTTC.

This sequence joins TRBV28 and TRBJ2-7, with 7 bases identical to TRBD1. The CDR3 extends over 16 amino acids. The V gene's germline CDR1 is MDHEN and CDR2 SYDVKM. With 7 bases clipped from V and 3 bases from J, the junction kept 15 bases outside the gene matches. In DNA, the CDR3 is TGTGCCAGCACCTCTTTTTCGAGGGGGCTCTTCTACGAGCAGTACTTC. It encodes CASTSFSRGLFYEQYF.

V usage is TRBV4-3 and J usage is TRBJ2-2; 9 nucleotides align to TRBD1. The CDR3 consists of 20 residues. Germline-derived CDR1 and CDR2 are LGHNA and YSLEER. V shed 3 bases, J shed 6 bases, and the junction held 20 bases outside the gene matches. CDR3 sequence (DNA): TGCGCCAGCAGCCAGGCTCTGTCCGGGACAGGGAGGTTCCGGGCCGGGGAGCTGTTTTTT. The encoded protein is CASSQALSGTGRFRAGELFF.

This chain uses TRBV25-1 with TRBJ2-5; 8 bases are shared with TRBD2. The V gene end was trimmed by 11 bases and the J gene end by 4 bases; junction bases not matched to a gene: 12. CDR1 is MGHDK, CDR2 SYGVNS, per germline. The CDR3 has 14 amino acids. The CDR3 spells CALGEREGGETQYF. The DNA for the CDR3 is TGTGCCTTAGGGGAACGGGAGGGAGGAGAGACCCAGTACTTC. Looking up the rest from reference TRBV25-1 and TRBJ2-5 gives the full variable domain: EADIYQTPRYLVIGTGKKITLECSQTMGHDKMYWYQQDPGMELHLIHYSYGVNSTEKGDLSSESTVSRIRTEHFPLTLESARPSHTSQYLCALGEREGGETQYFGPGTRLLVL.

V usage is TRBV6-5 and J usage is TRBJ2-7; unclear D gene. Trimming cost V 6 bases and J 5 bases, with 14 bases left between them. CDR1 is MNHEY and CDR2 is SVGAGI in the germline V gene. This CDR3 is 13 amino acids long. DNA of the CDR3: TGTGCCAGCAGCCCGAGTGTGGTTCACGAGCAGTACTTC. Translating gives CASSPSVVHEQYF.

This rearrangement joins TRBV7-2 to TRBJ2-7; TRBD1 agrees at 10 bases. After removal of 3 bases from V and 7 bases from J, the junction contained 15 bases not matched to a gene. Germline V gene data show CDR1 as SGHTA and CDR2 as FQGNSA. The CDR3 is made up of 17 amino acids. CDR3 nucleotides: TGTGCCAGCAGCTTGGAAAAACTGGGACAGGGGAATAGGGAGCAGTACTTC. Residues: CASSLEKLGQGNREQYF. Variable domain in full (rest from reference TRBV7-2 and TRBJ2-7): GAGVSQSPSNKVTEKGKDVELRCDPISGHTALYWYRQSLGQGLEFLIYFQGNSAPDKSGLPSDRFSAERTGGSVSTLTIQRTQQEDSAVYLCASSLEKLGQGNREQYFGPGTRLTVT.

The gene calls are TRBV4-3 and TRBJ2-7; D may be TRBD2 (6 bases). CDR1 and CDR2 from the germline V gene are LGHNA and YSLEER. The CDR3 spans 15 residues. The germline V and J ends were trimmed by 1 base and 2 bases, with 12 bases remaining between them. In DNA, the CDR3 is TGCGCCAGCAGCCAAGGGGGCGGGATCACCTACGAGCAGTACTTC. Protein sequence: CASSQGGGITYEQYF.

V and J are TRBV11-3 and TRBJ2-5; D ambiguous. The CDR3 loop spans 13 amino acids. Per the germline V gene, CDR1 is SGHNT and CDR2 is YENEEA. The germline V and J ends were trimmed by 2 bases and 4 bases, with 8 bases remaining between them. CDR3 nucleotides: TGTGCCAGCAGCTTATGGTACGGAGAGACCCAGTACTTC. This encodes CASSLWYGETQYF.